The rows below give T cell receptor beta chains drawn from one sample of a study of T cells in Graves' hyperthyroidism and ophthalmopathy. MiXCR was run by TCRdb on the multiplex PCR reads, yielding one entry per CDR3 protein. The profile shows approximately 330,000 distinct CDR3 sequences, about 21% of them singletons. The sample was blood. Source of these receptors: a woman in her forties or fifties with Graves' hyperthyroidism. Each CDR3 is given with its conserved first and last residue. The order of the fields is V gene, D gene, J gene, clone size, CDR3 protein. D genes are given only for firm matches. Only some rows state a clone size, as once, few, many or a class for expanded clones.

TRBV27	.	TRBJ2-1	few	CASSLGGRTINEQFF
TRBV6-6	.	TRBJ2-3	.	CASSYGGGRGIGDTQYF
TRBV5-1	TRBD1	TRBJ1-4	few	CTSSLGAGGGEKLFF
TRBV7-2	.	TRBJ1-2	.	CASSFGRRRKGEGGYTF
TRBV20-1	.	TRBJ2-7	.	CSARVLKGRFGYEQYF
TRBV12-3/TRBV12-4	.	TRBJ1-1	many	CANVVWSGRVTEAFF
TRBV13	TRBD1	TRBJ1-4	.	CASSKGQGAYEKLFF
TRBV12-3/TRBV12-4	.	TRBJ2-7	many	CASSSVVGRSEQYF
TRBV20-1	.	TRBJ2-1	many	CSARDSRKNEQFF
TRBV30	.	TRBJ2-7	many	CAWASSREQYF
TRBV18	TRBD1	TRBJ1-3	few	CASSPDRTSYSGNTIYF
TRBV7-9	.	TRBJ1-1	.	CASSSRMNTEAFF
TRBV28	.	TRBJ2-5	many	CASSATGTGGETQYF
TRBV7-3	.	TRBJ2-6	.	CASSLSSTSGANVLTF
TRBV4-1	.	TRBJ2-5	.	CASSQTDREETQYF
TRBV20-1	.	TRBJ1-1	few	CSANPGQGGTEAFF
TRBV6-1	.	TRBJ2-3	.	CASSKGEPDTQYF
TRBV4-1	.	TRBJ1-5	.	CASSDRTSNQPQHF
TRBV5-1	.	TRBJ1-2	few	CASSLGPESYGYTF
TRBV19	.	TRBJ2-2	few	CASKGDGVRGELFF
TRBV2	TRBD1	TRBJ1-2	.	CASSPRDRGTYGYTF
TRBV20-1	TRBD2	TRBJ2-5	few	CSARTSGRETQYF
TRBV11-2	.	TRBJ1-1	many	CASSLERWAFF
TRBV29-1	.	TRBJ2-7	.	CSVEVLGYEQYF
TRBV3-1	TRBD1	TRBJ1-1	many	CASSQQRQGARTEAFF
TRBV2	.	TRBJ2-5	.	CASSEATSWAGRETQYF